The 9 T cell receptor beta chains below all came from one sample that was sequenced in a study of blood T cell repertoires in COVID-19 (dated by TCRdb to 2018 to 2020). Receptors were amplified or captured by the immunoSEQ multiplex PCR assay. Imported from immuneACCESS, the table was reduced by TCRdb to in-frame sequences with V and J called. These copies leave out some clones; in studies compared against another copy, an unresolved V gene accounts for under half, and the cause of the remainder is not known. The sample data list 100,000 to 150,000 clones, and around 87% of these were observed just once. The top ten clonotypes cover 3% to 4.5% of the sample. Material: peripheral blood. The receptors stem from an older woman with acute or convalescent COVID-19.

The CDR3 DNA follows: TGTGCCAGCAGTCCCGGGACAGGGGGCTATCAGCCCCAGCATTTT. Residues: CASSPGTGGYQPQHF. This rearrangement joins TRBV6-5 to TRBJ1-5; 12 bases fit TRBD1. V shed 5 bases, J shed 5 bases, and the junction held 4 bases outside the gene matches. Germline values: CDR1 MNHEY, CDR2 SVGAGI. This CDR3 comprises 15 residues.

This sequence joins TRBV28 and TRBJ1-1; 9 bases line up with TRBD1. The CDR3 loop spans 14 amino acids. Germline trimming cut 5 bases from V and 4 bases from J; bases unmatched to any gene: 5. The germline gives CDR1 MDHEN, CDR2 SYDVKM. The CDR3 nucleotides read TGTGCCAGCAGTCCAGGACAGGGGACCACTGAAGCTTTCTTT. As protein: CASSPGQGTTEAFF.

The chain combines TRBV18 with TRBJ1-3; D perhaps matches TRBD1 (6 bases). Germline lookup yields CDR1 KGHSH and CDR2 LQKENI. Trimming took off 1 base at V and 0 bases at J, with 13 bases between the two ends. The CDR3 covers 17 residues. Here the CDR3 DNA reads TGTGCCAGCTCACCACTAGCCCCAGGGGCCTCTGGAAACACCATATATTTT. This encodes CASSPLAPGASGNTIYF. The whole variable domain, filled in from reference TRBV18 and TRBJ1-3, reads NAGVMQNPRHLVRRRGQEARLRCSPMKGHSHVYWYRQLPEEGLKFMVYLQKENIIDESGMPKERFSAEFPKEGPSILRIQQVVRGDSAAYFCASSPLAPGASGNTIYFGEGSWLTVV.

The chain is built from TRBV3-1 (or the pseudogene TRBV3-2) and TRBJ2-2, with D unclear. The CDR3 is 14 residues long. CDR1 and CDR2 from the germline V gene are LGHDT and YNNKEL (reference sequence). The V and J ends lost 3 bases and 4 bases respectively, with 9 bases between them. For the CDR3, the DNA is TGTGCCAGCAGCCAGCCAACCAGCACCGGGGAGCTGTTTTTT. Protein: CASSQPTSTGELFF.

The gene calls are TRBV9 and TRBJ2-2; the match to TRBD1 covers 11 bases. This CDR3 has 15 residues. From germline, CDR1 is SGDLS and CDR2 YYNGEE. Trimming took 4 bases from V and 5 from J; bases not matched to a gene: 4. The CDR3 sequence: CASSLGQGATGELFF. The CDR3 DNA is TGTGCCAGCAGCCTCGGACAGGGGGCGACCGGGGAGCTGTTTTTT.

The genes are TRBV2 and TRBJ1-1; tentatively, D is TRBD1 (5 bases). Trimming pared 7 bases from V and 7 bases from J, leaving 16 bases between. The CDR3 spans 13 residues. Germline lookup yields CDR1 SNHLY and CDR2 FYNNEI. CDR3 sequence: CASKVDSAGEAFF. CDR3 in DNA: TGTGCCAGCAAGGTTGACAGTGCCGGTGAAGCTTTCTTT.

This clone was counted a single time. The CDR3 DNA sequence: TGTGCCAGCAGCGTAGCTGAGTTCACTGAAGCTTTCTTT. This codes for CASSVAEFTEAFF. The rearrangement joins TRBV9 to TRBJ1-1; no clear D gene. Trimming pared 0 bases from V and 4 bases from J, leaving 7 bases between. This CDR3 comprises 13 residues. The germline V gene has CDR1 SGDLS and CDR2 YYNGEE.

This clone was seen only a few times. The CDR3 loop reads CASSRGGGYNEQFF. CDR3 in DNA: TGTGCCAGCAGTCGAGGGGGGGGCTACAATGAGCAGTTCTTC. The V and J genes are TRBV2 and TRBJ2-1, with D possibly matching TRBD2 (7 bases). The V gene's germline CDR1 is SNHLY and CDR2 FYNNEI. This CDR3 region has 14 residues. V lost 5 bases and J 3 bases, leaving 11 bases between the germline ends. Drawing the rest from reference TRBV2 and TRBJ2-1, the complete variable domain is EPEVTQTPSHQVTQMGQEVILRCVPISNHLYFYWYRQILGQKVEFLVSFYNNEISEKSEIFDDQFSVERPDGSNFTLKIRSTKLEDSAMYFCASSRGGGYNEQFFGPGTRLTVL.

Concerning this clone itself: Distinct nucleotide sequences in the sample also encode this CDR3. The chain links TRBV19 to TRBJ1-1; no clear D. There are 13 residues in the CDR3. Trimming pared 3 bases from V and 1 base from J, leaving 6 bases between. The germline CDR1 and CDR2 sequences are LNHDA and SQIVND (reference sequence). The DNA of the CDR3 is TGTGCCAGTAGTATGGGCCGGAACACTGAAGCTTTCTTT. Amino acids: CASSMGRNTEAFF.